Each of the 9 T cell receptor beta chains below was sequenced from the same sample in a study of T cells in Graves' hyperthyroidism and ophthalmopathy. TCR beta CDR3 region amplification was performed from RNA transcripts. HTBI primers were employed in a first-round RT-PCR of the TCR CDR3. TCRdb redid the calling of the multiplex PCR reads with MiXCR, one entry per CDR3 protein. Found here are hundreds of thousands of distinct CDR3 sequences, less than 15% of them singletons; the top ten hold 10%. Sequencing input: blood. The receptors derive from a woman aged 18-29 years with Graves' hyperthyroidism.

This clonotype was seen ten or more times. The chain is built from TRBV2 and TRBJ2-1; 8 bases fit TRBD2. Germline CDR1 and CDR2: SNHLY and FYNNEI. Trimming cost V 7 bases and J 5 bases; bases outside gene matches: 7. The CDR3 sequence is 14 residues long. In DNA form, the CDR3 reads TGTGCCAGCAACCGGGAGGGGGGACACAATGAGCAGTTCTTC. Protein sequence: CASNREGGHNEQFF.

This rearrangement joins TRBV19 to TRBJ1-1; D gene ambiguous. The CDR3 is 13 residues long. Trimming pared 7 bases from V and 1 base from J, leaving 10 bases between. The V gene's germline CDR1 is LNHDA and CDR2 SQIVND (reference sequence). CDR3 loop: CASNQRTNTEAFF. As DNA, the CDR3 is TGTGCCAGTAATCAGAGAACGAACACTGAAGCTTTCTTT.

This clonotype has a count of ten or more. The CDR3 loop reads CSALAGSSYNEQFF. CDR3 DNA: TGCAGTGCTTTAGCGGGGAGCTCCTACAATGAGCAGTTCTTC. This chain links TRBV20-1 with TRBJ2-1; 8 bases map to TRBD2. The CDR3 sequence is 14 residues long. The germline V gene encodes CDR1 DFQATT and CDR2 SNEGSKA (reference sequence). V shed 5 bases, J shed 0 bases, and the junction held 3 bases outside the gene matches.

This clonotype has ten or more counts. The CDR3 protein is CASKPSRGGGVGTEAFF. CDR3 sequence (DNA): TGTGCCAGCAAACCTTCCCGAGGCGGGGGAGTGGGCACTGAAGCTTTCTTT. The chain links TRBV2 to TRBJ1-1, with D perhaps TRBD1 (5 bases). Germline V CDR1 and CDR2: SNHLY, FYNNEI. The CDR3 sequence is 17 residues long. V lost 7 bases and J 4 bases, leaving 25 bases between the germline ends.

The chain uses TRBV10-3 and TRBJ2-5; D might be TRBD2 (6 bases). The V end lost 0 bases, the J end lost 3 bases, and 14 bases lay between the germline ends. Looked up from germline, CDR1 is ENHRY and CDR2 is SYGVKD. CDR3 length equals 16 residues. The CDR3 DNA reads as TGTGCCATCAGTGAGTCGGTTGTCGGGGGAGAAGAGACCCAGTACTTC. Protein sequence: CAISESVVGGEETQYF.

This clonotype came up many times. The J gene is TRBJ1-2, the V gene TRBV13; 9 positions agree with TRBD1. The CDR3 contains 14 residues. Germline CDR1 is PRHDT and CDR2 is FYEKMQ (reference sequence). V shed 3 bases, J shed 3 bases, and the junction held 2 bases outside the gene matches. The CDR3: CASSLGTGHYGYTF. DNA for the CDR3: TGTGCCAGCAGCTTGGGGACAGGGCACTATGGCTACACCTTC. The whole variable domain, remainder taken from reference TRBV13 and TRBJ1-2, is AAGVIQSPRHLIKEKRETATLKCYPIPRHDTVYWYQQGPGQDPQFLISFYEKMQSDKGSIPDRFSAQQFSDYHSELNMSSLELGDSALYFCASSLGTGHYGYTFGSGTRLTVV.

This clonotype was seen a few times. V gene TRBV28 combines with J gene TRBJ1-4; D unclear. This CDR3 has 15 residues. Trimming took 6 bases from V and 8 from J, leaving 19 bases between them. Germline CDR1 and CDR2: MDHEN and SYDVKM. Here the CDR3 DNA reads TGTGCCAGCAGCTCAAGCCACGAGATCCAAGAAAAACTGTTTTTT. It translates to CASSSSHEIQEKLFF.

This clonotype was detected many times. The chain uses TRBV7-2 and TRBJ2-1; TRBD1 matches 9 bases. Germline CDR1 and CDR2: SGHTA and FQGNSA. This CDR3 contains 16 residues. J lost 3 bases, V lost 1 base, and 4 bases had no gene match. This CDR3 is CASSLDGTGRYNEQFF. The CDR3 DNA is TGTGCCAGCAGCTTAGACGGGACAGGGCGCTACAATGAGCAGTTCTTC.

This clonotype was seen a handful of times. Since the CDR3 does not end with the conserved phenylalanine or tryptophan, this likely comes from a read error. V is TRBV19 and J is TRBJ1-5; D is unresolved. Trimming took off 5 bases at V and 5 bases at J, with 22 bases between the two ends. The CDR3 loop spans 17 amino acids. Germline CDR1 reads LNHDA; CDR2 reads SQIVND (reference sequence). This CDR3 reads CASSFPPGGKFYQPQHL. The CDR3 nucleotides read TGTGCCAGTAGTTTTCCCCCCGGAGGGAAGTTTTATCAGCCCCAGCATCTT.